Below, 8 T cell receptor beta chains from the same sample are listed, as sequenced in a study of Ad26.COV2.S vaccination and SARS-CoV-2 variants (dated by TCRdb to about 2021). Per the publication, the treatment or condition label means: around 19 received Ad26.COV2.S at low or high dose, single or two shots; five or six received placebo; per-sample allocation not given. Repertoires of vaccine and placebo recipients were sequenced from samples taken on day 63 after the first injection. The method was the immunoSEQ multiplex PCR assay. TCRdb provides this immuneACCESS table in a form limited to in-frame rearrangements. Some clones are lacking; in checked studies, under half of them reflect an unresolved V gene, and why the rest are absent is not known. The sample has about 460,000 clones on record, nearly 90% of them singletons. Of the sample, around 1.8% falls within the top ten clones. Material: peripheral blood, obtained in a trial of Ad26.COV2.S vaccine versus placebo. These receptors were taken from a person between 18 and 60 years old who received the Ad26.COV2.S COVID-19 vaccine or a placebo.

The chain links TRBV7-9 to TRBJ2-2, with D possibly matching TRBD1 (6 bases). CDR1 and CDR2 from the germline V gene are SEHNR and FQNEAQ (reference sequence). This CDR3 has 15 amino acids. Trimming left V 3 bases short and J 1 base short, with 9 bases between. CDR3 bases: TGTGCCAGCAGCTTCGGACAGATGAACACCGGGGAGCTGTTTTTT. It is translated as CASSFGQMNTGELFF.

On this clone: This CDR3 is also generated by other DNA sequences in the sample. The chain is built from TRBV18 and TRBJ1-5; D not resolved. The CDR3 spans 14 residues. V was trimmed by 0 bases and J by 0 bases, leaving 3 bases between them. Germline lookup yields CDR1 KGHSH and CDR2 LQKENI. The CDR3: CASSPPYSNQPQHF. For the CDR3, the DNA is TGTGCCAGCTCACCACCCTATAGCAATCAGCCCCAGCATTTT. Supplemented by reference TRBV18 and TRBJ1-5, the full variable domain reads NAGVMQNPRHLVRRRGQEARLRCSPMKGHSHVYWYRQLPEEGLKFMVYLQKENIIDESGMPKERFSAEFPKEGPSILRIQQVVRGDSAAYFCASSPPYSNQPQHFGDGTRLSIL.

This sequence joins TRBV19 and TRBJ2-1, with TRBD2 identical over 10 bases. V shed 3 bases, J shed 4 bases, and the junction held 3 bases outside the gene matches. The V gene's germline CDR1 is LNHDA and CDR2 SQIVND (reference sequence). This CDR3 has 15 amino acids. CDR3 region: CASSIQLAGYNEQFF. Here the CDR3 DNA reads TGTGCCAGTAGTATCCAACTAGCGGGATACAATGAGCAGTTCTTC.

Points on this clone: The same CDR3 arises from other DNA sequences in this sample as well. The chain couples TRBV27 to TRBJ1-1, with unresolved D. Looked up from germline, CDR1 is MNHEY and CDR2 is SMNVEV (reference sequence). The CDR3 runs to 13 residues. Deletions cut 1 base from V and 1 base from J, with 4 bases between. As DNA, the CDR3 is TGTGCCAGCAGTTTATTGGGGAACACTGAAGCTTTCTTT. Translated: CASSLLGNTEAFF.

V and J are TRBV11-3 and TRBJ1-1; 7 nucleotides match TRBD1. Germline V CDR1 and CDR2: SGHNT, YENEEA. V gave up 5 bases and J gave up 4 bases; unmatched junction bases: 4. This CDR3 contains 13 residues. CDR3 sequence (DNA): TGTGCCAGCAGCAACACAGGGGTCACTGAAGCTTTCTTT. Residues: CASSNTGVTEAFF.

This chain links TRBV6-2 or TRBV6-3 with TRBJ1-6; D gene uncertain. The CDR3 is 19 amino acids. Germline V gene lookup returns CDR1 MNHEY and CDR2 SVGEGT. V was trimmed by 3 bases and J by 1 base, leaving 19 bases between them. The CDR3 bases are TGTGCCAGCAGTTATTCTCCTGGAGGGATAGCGTCCTATAATTCACCCCTCCACTTT. It yields the protein CASSYSPGGIASYNSPLHF.

The rearrangement links TRBV10-1 to TRBJ2-1, with D possibly TRBD2 on 6 matching bases. Trimming cost V 3 bases and J 5 bases, with 17 bases left between them. CDR3 length: 16 amino acids. The V gene's germline CDR1 is WNHNN and CDR2 SYGVQD (reference sequence). The CDR3 bases are TGCGCCAGCAGTGAAACCCGGACTACCACCGACAATGAGCAGTTCTTC. Translating gives CASSETRTTTDNEQFF.

J is TRBJ1-5 and V is TRBV28; D not resolved. The V end was cut by 8 bases, the J end by 5 bases, with 10 bases between. CDR1 and CDR2 (germline): MDHEN, SYDVKM. This CDR3 is built from 12 residues. CDR3 sequence reads: CASGQIHQPQHF. The CDR3 region has the DNA TGTGCCAGCGGGCAGATTCATCAGCCCCAGCATTTT.